One and the same sample provided the 7 T cell receptor beta chains below, sequenced in a study of blood T cell repertoires in COVID-19. TCRdb's copy holds only in-frame clones and misses some; the assay was immunoSEQ multiplex PCR. The table includes approximately 100,000 clones, 85% to 90% detected once. The sample comprised peripheral blood. These receptors came from a human donor with acute or convalescent COVID-19. The donor label of this sample is uncertain.

Only one count was recorded for this clone. The gene calls are TRBV7-2 and TRBJ2-3; 8 bases line up with TRBD2. V dropped 2 bases and J dropped 3; count of bases not matched to a gene: 7. The CDR3 has 16 residues. Germline CDR1 and CDR2: SGHTA and FQGNSA. CDR3 in amino acids: CASSLHSAGGTDTQYF. For the CDR3, the DNA is TGTGCCAGCAGCTTACATTCCGCGGGAGGAACAGATACGCAGTATTTT.

The V and J genes are TRBV27 and TRBJ1-6; TRBD1 matches 8 bases. Germline CDR1 reads MNHEY; CDR2 reads SMNVEV (reference sequence). With V trimmed by 3 bases and J by 9 bases, 7 bases remained unmatched. The CDR3 is made up of 15 amino acids. CDR3: CASSFQGAGGSPLHF. The CDR3 region has the DNA TGTGCCAGCAGTTTCCAGGGGGCCGGGGGTTCACCCCTCCACTTT.

The J gene is TRBJ1-6, the V gene TRBV6-5; 8 positions match TRBD1. The CDR3 sequence is 16 residues long. CDR1 and CDR2 from the germline V gene are MNHEY and SVGAGI. Trimming cost V 2 bases and J 9 bases; bases outside gene matches: 9. CDR3 sequence: CASSYNNRGAGSPLHF. DNA of the CDR3: TGTGCCAGCAGTTACAATAACAGGGGGGCAGGTTCACCCCTCCACTTT.

The chain joins TRBV7-8 to TRBJ1-1; possibly TRBD1 for D (6 bases). Germline V lookup: CDR1 SGHVS, CDR2 FQNEAQ. The CDR3 is made up of 17 amino acids. V gave up 0 bases and J gave up 0 bases, with 14 bases separating them. This CDR3 is CASSLALNRALNTEAFF. CDR3 sequence (DNA): TGTGCCAGCAGCTTAGCCCTCAACAGGGCTTTGAACACTGAAGCTTTCTTT.

J is TRBJ2-7 and V is TRBV2; 9 nucleotides align to TRBD2. J lost 3 bases, V lost 3 bases, and 3 bases had no gene match. The CDR3 consists of 14 residues. Germline CDR1 and CDR2: SNHLY and FYNNEI. For the CDR3, the DNA is TGTGCCAGCAGTGACCCAGCGGGGGGCTACGAGCAGTACTTC. Protein: CASSDPAGGYEQYF. The full variable domain, completed using reference TRBV2 and TRBJ2-7, is EPEVTQTPSHQVTQMGQEVILRCVPISNHLYFYWYRQILGQKVEFLVSFYNNEISEKSEIFDDQFSVERPDGSNFTLKIRSTKLEDSAMYFCASSDPAGGYEQYFGPGTRLTVT.

The chain uses TRBV5-5 and TRBJ2-7, with 9 nucleotides matching TRBD1. The CDR3 runs 15 residues. The V gene end was trimmed by 2 bases and the J gene end by 4 bases; junction bases not matched to a gene: 7. Germline V CDR1 and CDR2: SGHKS, YYEKEE (reference sequence). In DNA form, the CDR3 reads TGTGCCAGCAGCTTAGGGCCGGGACAGGGATACGAGCAGTACTTC. Its protein product is CASSLGPGQGYEQYF.

The CDR3 DNA sequence: TGTGCCAGCACCGGGACAGGGCCTGCTGAAGCTTTCTTT. Protein product: CASTGTGPAEAFF. The chain uses TRBV7-9 and TRBJ1-1; 9 bases agree with TRBD1. Germline V gene data show CDR1 as SEHNR and CDR2 as FQNEAQ (reference sequence). CDR3 size: 13 residues. Unmatched junction bases numbered 6, after V lost 7 bases and J lost 6 bases.